This T cell receptor (beta chain) was sequenced in a study of blood T cell repertoires in COVID-19. The table came from immunoSEQ multiplex PCR; TCRdb's copy has only in-frame clones and leaves some out. The sample contains 200,000 or so clones, 92% of which appear only once. The CDR3 has 14 residues. The V end lost 2 bases, the J end lost 7 bases, and 15 bases lay between the germline ends. Germline V gene lookup returns CDR1 SGHAT and CDR2 FQNNGV. This clonotype was sampled from a man aged 60 to 75 with COVID-19, enrolled during active disease. The chain is built from TRBV11-2 and TRBJ2-7, with a weak D call TRBD1 (8 bases). The sequencing input was peripheral blood. The CDR3 loop reads CASSLRQGRGEQYF. CDR3 nucleotide sequence: TGTGCCAGCAGCTTACGACAGGGGAGGGGAGAGCAGTACTTC.